A selection of T cell receptor beta chains follows, all from one sample in a study of T cells in Graves' hyperthyroidism and ophthalmopathy. TCRdb reprocessed the multiplex PCR reads with MiXCR, giving one entry per CDR3 protein. This sample has 750,000 to 950,000 distinct CDR3 sequences, with more than 30% found just once. Material for sequencing was blood. Receptors originate from a man aged 18 to 35 with Graves' hyperthyroidism. The CDR3 runs from the conserved cysteine through the conserved F or W. A D gene is named only where the DNA matches it firmly. Where a row states a size, it is once, few, many or the class of an expanded clone; other rows omit it.

many	TRBV15	TRBJ1-5	.	CATSRGELGNQPQHF
few	TRBV4-2	TRBJ2-7	TRBD1	CASSLDREPYEQYF
.	TRBV2	TRBJ1-5	TRBD1	CASSGDRQLNSNQPQHF
many	TRBV7-6	TRBJ2-7	TRBD1	CASSLRDRGSEQYF
few	TRBV29-1	TRBJ2-5	.	CSVVTGLGQPQYF
many	TRBV20-1	TRBJ1-2	.	CSARNGADRIYGYTF
.	TRBV20-1	TRBJ2-7	TRBD1	CSADEGQFYEQYF
.	TRBV24-1	TRBJ1-1	.	CATSDYKGTEVFF
many	TRBV7-9	TRBJ1-1	.	CASSLATGNGKAFF
many	TRBV10-3	TRBJ2-5	TRBD1	CAATGGGETQYF
few	TRBV6-5	TRBJ1-4	.	CASSYTANEKLFF
few	TRBV15	TRBJ2-7	TRBD2	CATSSMTSGAPYEQYF
many	TRBV15	TRBJ1-5	.	CATSREWTASDNQPQHF
medium-sized	TRBV29-1	TRBJ1-1	.	CSVEEGLNTEAFF
few	TRBV9	TRBJ2-7	TRBD2	CASSPRLAGEGEQYF
.	TRBV20-1	TRBJ2-7	.	CSATRSQGGRVHEQYF
.	TRBV29-1	TRBJ2-2	TRBD1	CSRTGNTGELFF
.	TRBV10-3	TRBJ2-2	TRBD2	CAISESGTSGNAGELFF
many	TRBV19	TRBJ2-7	.	CASSIGGTNRHYEQYF
.	TRBV20-1	TRBJ1-5	TRBD1	CSAAGTDQPQHF
.	TRBV6-6	TRBJ1-6	TRBD1	CASSLDRGHSPLHF
.	TRBV18	TRBJ1-1	.	CASSPRISEAFF
.	TRBV12-3/TRBV12-4	TRBJ2-7	.	CASSFSRTREQYF
many	TRBV7-3	TRBJ2-7	TRBD1	CASSPGDSPYEQYF
many	TRBV20-1	TRBJ1-1	.	CSARADGNTEAFF
.	TRBV7-3	TRBJ2-2	TRBD2	CASSLSVAGPTGELFF
many	TRBV10-2	TRBJ1-2	.	CASSEIGYGYTF
.	TRBV10-3	TRBJ2-5	.	CAISESSKGETQYF
few	TRBV7-8	TRBJ2-2	.	CASSPYRQGNTGELFF
.	TRBV20-1	TRBJ1-5	.	CSARDRLDRQPQHF
few	TRBV20-1	TRBJ1-5	.	CSAGGGSNQPQHF
many	TRBV12-3/TRBV12-4	TRBJ1-1	.	CASSSSADTEAFF
.	TRBV10-3	TRBJ1-1	.	CASSLGVGENTEAFF
few	TRBV27	TRBJ1-1	.	CLASREVGTEAFF
many	TRBV2	TRBJ2-7	TRBD1	CASRWTGDYEQYF
many	TRBV5-6	TRBJ1-2	.	CASSGQGVDYGYTF
many	TRBV7-9	TRBJ2-7	TRBD2	CASRSGTSGRGEQYF
many	TRBV20-1	TRBJ1-1	.	CSAHRNEAFF
.	TRBV7-2	TRBJ1-1	.	CASSPLQGSLEAFF
few	TRBV24-1	TRBJ1-2	.	CATSVGNYGYTF
.	TRBV20-1	TRBJ1-6	.	CSAGRRGDFSPLHF
many	TRBV12-3/TRBV12-4	TRBJ1-2	.	CASSSRLARNYGYTF
.	TRBV11-2	TRBJ1-1	TRBD1	CASSVFRGDEAFF
many	TRBV7-8	TRBJ2-7	.	CASSFPNYEQYF
.	TRBV9	TRBJ1-1	.	CASSVAMSSEAFF
.	TRBV7-2	TRBJ1-2	.	CASSLAARERPSPGYTF
many	TRBV10-3	TRBJ2-7	TRBD2	CAISESPAGDLYEQYF
.	TRBV5-6	TRBJ2-7	TRBD1	CASRIGQVYEQYF
.	TRBV11-2	TRBJ2-6	.	CASSLFGESGANVLTF
many	TRBV10-3	TRBJ1-5	TRBD1	CATWAGGRQPQHF
.	TRBV7-3	TRBJ2-2	TRBD2	CASSRTSRNTGELFF
many	TRBV7-2	TRBJ2-7	.	CASSSSGTTSYEQYF
few	TRBV12-3/TRBV12-4	TRBJ1-5	.	CASSSLQGNQPQHF
.	TRBV25-1	TRBJ2-7	TRBD1	CASSQEGRGQGANEQYF
many	TRBV29-1	TRBJ1-1	.	CSVEGTRAEAFF
.	TRBV7-8	TRBJ2-7	.	CASSLGLPKEQYF
many	TRBV29-1	TRBJ1-1	.	CSVGGGLNTEAFF